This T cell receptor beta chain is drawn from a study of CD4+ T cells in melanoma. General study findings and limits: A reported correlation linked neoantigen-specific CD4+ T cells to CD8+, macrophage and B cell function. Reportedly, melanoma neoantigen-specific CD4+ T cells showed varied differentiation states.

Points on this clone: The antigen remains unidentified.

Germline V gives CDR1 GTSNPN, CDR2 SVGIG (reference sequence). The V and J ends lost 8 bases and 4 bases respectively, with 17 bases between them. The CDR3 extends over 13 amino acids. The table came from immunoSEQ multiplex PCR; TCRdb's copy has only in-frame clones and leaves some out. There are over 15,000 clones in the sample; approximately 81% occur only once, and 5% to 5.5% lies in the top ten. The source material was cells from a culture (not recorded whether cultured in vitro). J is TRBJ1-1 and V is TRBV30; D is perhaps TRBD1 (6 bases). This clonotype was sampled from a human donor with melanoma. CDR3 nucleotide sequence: TGTGCCCGGCGACTAACAGGGACCACTGAAGCTTTCTTT. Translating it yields CARRLTGTTEAFF.